This T cell receptor beta chain was observed in a study of STAT5B mutations in CD4+ large granular lymphocyte leukemia. The study's findings and limits: 8/27 top patient clones versus 2/35 control clones were TRBV06-family. Patient CD4-sorted repertoires looked more clonal than healthy CD4+ repertoires, even without putative leukemic clones. Data were not HLA-matched across samples.

The length of the CDR3 is 19 residues. After removal of 3 bases from V and 4 bases from J, the junction contained 15 bases not matched to a gene. Germline V CDR1 and CDR2: SGHTA, FQGNSA. Sequencing used immunoSEQ multiplex PCR; TCRdb keeps in-frame clones, though not all of them. Among roughly 30,000 clones listed, approximately 70% were seen once. As to this clone: The antigen remains undetermined.

Controls came from buffy coats of healthy blood donors. The V call is TRBV7-2, the J call TRBJ2-2, with TRBD2 identical over 9 bases. This TCR was recovered from a human donor in good health. Sample: CD4+ T cells from blood buffy coats. In nucleotides, the CDR3 is TGTGCCAGCAGCTTTGACGGGGCGTTGACTAGCGGAGGCACCGGGGAGCTGTTTTTT. As protein: CASSFDGALTSGGTGELFF.